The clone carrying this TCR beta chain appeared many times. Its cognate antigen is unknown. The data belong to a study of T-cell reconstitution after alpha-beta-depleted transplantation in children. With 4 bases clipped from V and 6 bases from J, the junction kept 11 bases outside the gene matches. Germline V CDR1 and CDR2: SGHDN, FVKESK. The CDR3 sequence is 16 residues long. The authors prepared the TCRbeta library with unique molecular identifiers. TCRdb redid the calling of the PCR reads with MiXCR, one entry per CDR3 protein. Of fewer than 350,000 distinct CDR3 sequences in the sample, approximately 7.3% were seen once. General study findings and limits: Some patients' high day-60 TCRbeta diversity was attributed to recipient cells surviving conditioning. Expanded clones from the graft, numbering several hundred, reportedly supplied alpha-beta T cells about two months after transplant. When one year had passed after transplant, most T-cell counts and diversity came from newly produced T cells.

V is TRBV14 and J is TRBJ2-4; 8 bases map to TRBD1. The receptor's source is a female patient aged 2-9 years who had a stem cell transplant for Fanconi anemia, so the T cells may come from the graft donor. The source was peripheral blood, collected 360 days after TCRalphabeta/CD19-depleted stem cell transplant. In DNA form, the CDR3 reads TGTGCCAGCAGCCTCCTCGGACAGGGAGTCCCAAACATTCAGTACTTC. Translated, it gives CASSLLGQGVPNIQYF. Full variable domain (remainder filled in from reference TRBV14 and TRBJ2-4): EAGVTQFPSHSVIEKGQTVTLRCDPISGHDNLYWYRRVMGKEIKFLLHFVKESKQDESGMPNNRFLAERTGGTYSTLKVQPAELEDSGVYFCASSLLGQGVPNIQYFGAGTRLSVL.